This is a list of T cell receptor beta chains from one sample in a study of blood T cell repertoires in COVID-19. Some clones are missing from TCRdb's copy, which holds only in-frame ones; the method was immunoSEQ multiplex PCR. The sample has roughly 130,000 clones, about 83% seen once. The sequencing sample was made of peripheral blood. These TCRs come from a man aged 35 to 55 with active or convalescent COVID-19. Each CDR3 is given with its conserved first and last residue. The D gene is left open where the match is weak. The size field is filled for only some rows; it gives once, few, many or a size class.

v_call	clone_size	j_call	d_call	cdr3_aa	cdr3_nt
TRBV6-5	-	TRBJ1-2	-	CASSYGRGLGGYTF	TGTGCCAGCAGTTACGGGAGGGGTCTGGGTGGCTACACCTTC
TRBV3-1/TRBV3-2	once	TRBJ2-7	-	CASSPPLYEQYF	TGTGCCAGCAGCCCCCCCCTCTACGAGCAGTACTTC
TRBV6-5	-	TRBJ1-1	-	CASIKNGNTEAFF	TGTGCCAGCATCAAGAACGGGAACACTGAAGCTTTCTTT
TRBV9	-	TRBJ2-5	TRBD2	CASSIGPSGGGQETQYF	TGTGCCAGCAGCATCGGGCCTAGCGGGGGGGGCCAAGAGACCCAGTACTTC
TRBV7-9	-	TRBJ2-5	-	CASSLGSGQETQYF	TGTGCCAGCAGCTTAGGGTCGGGACAAGAGACCCAGTACTTC
TRBV2	-	TRBJ1-2	-	CASRLSLYGYTF	TGTGCCAGCAGGCTAAGCCTATATGGCTACACCTTC
TRBV7-2	-	TRBJ2-1	TRBD2	CASSLTSGGYNEQFF	TGTGCCAGCAGCTTAACTAGCGGGGGTTACAATGAGCAGTTCTTC
TRBV7-3	-	TRBJ2-7	-	CARIYRETYEQYF	TGTGCCAGGATATACAGGGAGACCTACGAGCAGTACTTC
TRBV5-1	-	TRBJ1-4	-	CASSADGINEKLFF	TGCGCCAGCAGCGCGGACGGGATTAATGAAAAACTGTTTTTT
TRBV6-2/TRBV6-3	few	TRBJ2-7	TRBD1	CASSYGGTGAGEQYF	TGTGCCAGCAGTTACGGAGGGACAGGGGCGGGCGAGCAGTACTTC
TRBV5-1	-	TRBJ1-1	-	CASSEGQPNTEAFF	TGCGCCAGCAGCGAAGGACAACCGAACACTGAAGCTTTCTTT
TRBV5-1	once	TRBJ2-7	-	CASSLVGTPYEQYF	TGCGCCAGCAGCTTGGTGGGGACACCCTACGAGCAGTACTTC
TRBV6-6	once	TRBJ2-7	TRBD1	CASTAGQASGYEQYF	TGTGCCAGCACCGCTGGACAGGCGAGTGGGTACGAGCAGTACTTC
TRBV5-1	-	TRBJ2-2	-	CASRTQNSKIPPGELFF	TGCGCCAGCAGAACTCAAAACTCTAAAATCCCACCAGGGGAGCTGTTTTTT
TRBV12-5	-	TRBJ2-3	-	CASGLVERPDTQYF	TGTGCTAGTGGTTTGGTAGAGCGTCCAGATACGCAGTATTTT
TRBV7-2	-	TRBJ1-5	TRBD1	CASSLEGRGRGQPQHF	TGTGCCAGCAGCTTAGAAGGCAGGGGGAGAGGCCAGCCCCAGCATTTT
TRBV12-3/TRBV12-4	-	TRBJ1-1	-	CASSPTVDTEAFF	TGTGCCAGCAGCCCCACAGTGGACACTGAAGCTTTCTTT
TRBV12-3/TRBV12-4	-	TRBJ1-1	-	CASSFEGTEAFF	TGTGCCAGCAGTTTTGAGGGCACTGAAGCTTTCTTT
TRBV12-3/TRBV12-4	-	TRBJ2-5	-	CASSLGRRQTQYF	TGTGCCAGCAGTTTAGGGAGACGGCAGACCCAGTACTTC
TRBV6-5	-	TRBJ2-5	TRBD1	CASGRTGGGETQYF	TGTGCCAGCGGAAGGACAGGGGGAGGGGAGACCCAGTACTTC
TRBV6-5	few	TRBJ1-6	TRBD1	CASTRQGANSPLHF	TGTGCCAGCACCCGACAGGGGGCCAATTCACCCCTCCACTTT